This TCR beta chain was observed in a study of blood T cell repertoires in COVID-19. Turning to the study itself: There were acute and convalescent COVID-19 samples, and they came from the United States, Italy and Spain. T cells, B-cell-depleted T cells, or PBMCs supplied cDNA or gDNA.

This clone has only one observation. Original analysis: Using reference gene primer amplification, nucleated cell counts were estimated. The data were produced by immunoSEQ multiplex PCR, yet TCRdb's version contains in-frame clones alone and is incomplete. V, J and clone size are those of that table, while D and trimming were read from the DNA. The sample holds about 78,000 clones; 86% are singletons and the top ten take roughly 5%. The clonotype was recovered from a man aged 50 to 60 with active or convalescent COVID-19. What was sequenced was peripheral blood.

The CDR3 DNA follows: TGTGCCAGCAGTTTATCGATTCCGGGACAGGGTATTGCTATCTACGAGCAGTACTTC. It is translated as CASSLSIPGQGIAIYEQYF. This chain connects TRBV27 to TRBJ2-7; 9 bases line up with TRBD1. V gave up 0 bases and J gave up 3 bases; unmatched junction bases: 15. The CDR3 consists of 19 residues. Per the germline V gene, CDR1 is MNHEY and CDR2 is SMNVEV (reference sequence).